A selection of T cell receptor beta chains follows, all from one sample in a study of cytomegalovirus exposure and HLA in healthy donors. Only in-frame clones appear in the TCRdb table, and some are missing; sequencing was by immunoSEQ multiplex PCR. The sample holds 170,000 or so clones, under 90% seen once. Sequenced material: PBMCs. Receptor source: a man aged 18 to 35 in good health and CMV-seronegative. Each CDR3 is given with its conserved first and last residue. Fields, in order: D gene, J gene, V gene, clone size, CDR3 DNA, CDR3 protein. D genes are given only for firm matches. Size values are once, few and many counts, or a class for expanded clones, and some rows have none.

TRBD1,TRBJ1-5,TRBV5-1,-,TGCGCCAGCAGCTTGGATCAGGGGGGTCAGCCCCAGCATTTT,CASSLDQGGQPQHF
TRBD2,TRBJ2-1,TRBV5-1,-,TGCGCCAGCTCAAGCGGGGGGGATTACAATGAGCAGTTCTTC,CASSSGGDYNEQFF
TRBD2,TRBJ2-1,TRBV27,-,TGTGCCAGCAGTTTATCGCGACTGCGGGAGGGTTACAATGAGCAGTTCTTC,CASSLSRLREGYNEQFF
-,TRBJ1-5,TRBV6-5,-,TGTGCCAGCAGGTATACAAGCAATCAGCCCCAGCATTTT,CASRYTSNQPQHF
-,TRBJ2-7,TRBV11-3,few,TGTGCCAGCAGCTTAGGAGCCCAGCGTTCCCCCTCCTACGAGCAGTACTTC,CASSLGAQRSPSYEQYF
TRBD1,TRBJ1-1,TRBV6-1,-,TGTGCCAGCAGTGAATATCCCGGGACAGGAGTTGAAGCTTTCTTT,CASSEYPGTGVEAFF
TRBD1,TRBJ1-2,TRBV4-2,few,TGTGCCAGCAGGGAGGGGGCGGCTTGGATTGATGGCGGCTACACCTTC,CASREGAAWIDGGYTF
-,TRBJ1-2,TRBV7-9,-,TGTGCCAGCAGCCTCCGGGAGGACTATGGCTACACCTTC,CASSLREDYGYTF
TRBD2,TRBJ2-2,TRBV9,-,TGTGCCAGCAGCGTAAATCGGGCAGCGGGAGGCGGCACCGGGGAGCTGTTTTTT,CASSVNRAAGGGTGELFF
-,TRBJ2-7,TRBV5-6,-,TGTGCCAGCAGTAAACGCCGGGTCCTCTCATTACCCTACGAGCAGTACTTC,CASSKRRVLSLPYEQYF
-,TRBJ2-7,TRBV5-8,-,TGTGCCAGCAGGGGGCAATCCTACGAGCAGTACTTC,CASRGQSYEQYF
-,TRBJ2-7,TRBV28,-,TGTGCCAGTCGAGGGCCCTTCCCCGAGCAGTACTTC,CASRGPFPEQYF
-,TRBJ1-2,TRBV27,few,TGTGCCAGCAGTTTAGGGGGGGACTATGGCTACACCTTC,CASSLGGDYGYTF
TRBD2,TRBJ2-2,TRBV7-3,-,TGTGCCAGCAGCTTACTCGGCCGCGGGGGGGCCGACGGGGAGCTGTTTTTT,CASSLLGRGGADGELFF
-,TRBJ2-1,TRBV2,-,TGTGCCAGCAGCATCCCCAGCGGAGGCTCCTACAATGAGCAGTTCTTC,CASSIPSGGSYNEQFF
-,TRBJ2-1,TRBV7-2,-,TGTGCCAGCAGCCGAACTCAGGGTGAGCAGTTCTTC,CASSRTQGEQFF
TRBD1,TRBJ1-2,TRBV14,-,TGTGCCAGCAGCCCGGGACAGGGATTTCATGGCTACACCTTC,CASSPGQGFHGYTF
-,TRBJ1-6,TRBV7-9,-,TGTGCCAGCAGCTTGGAGGGGCTCAATTCACCCCTCCACTTT,CASSLEGLNSPLHF
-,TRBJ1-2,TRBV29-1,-,TGCAGCGTTGAAGATCAGTCCCCCAGGGGTGACTATGGCTACACCTTC,CSVEDQSPRGDYGYTF
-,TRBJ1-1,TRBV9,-,TGTGCCAGCAGCCCCAGACAGATTTATATGAACACTGAAGCTTTCTTT,CASSPRQIYMNTEAFF
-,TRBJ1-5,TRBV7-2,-,TGTGCCAGCAGCTTTTGGGGCCTCAATCAGCCCCAGCATTTT,CASSFWGLNQPQHF
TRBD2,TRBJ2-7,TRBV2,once,TGTGCCAGCAGGCCGGGACTAGCGGGGGTCTACGAGCAGTACTTC,CASRPGLAGVYEQYF
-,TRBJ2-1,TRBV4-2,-,TGTGCCAGCAGCCTGACAGGCGGGGGCTACAATGAGCAGTTCTTC,CASSLTGGGYNEQFF
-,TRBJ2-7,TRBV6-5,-,TGTGCCAGCAGTTCCTCGGGTAGCGTGAAAGCCTACGAGCAGTACTTC,CASSSSGSVKAYEQYF
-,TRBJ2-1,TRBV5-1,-,TGCGCCAGCAGCCCCCTATCCCTCTACAATGAGCAGTTCTTC,CASSPLSLYNEQFF
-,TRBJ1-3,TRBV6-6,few,TGTGCCAGCAGTTACTCCGGGAACTCTGGAAACACCATATATTTT,CASSYSGNSGNTIYF
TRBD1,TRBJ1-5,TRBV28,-,TGTGCCAGCAGTGGCCGGGACAGGGGGATTAGTCAGCCCCAGCATTTT,CASSGRDRGISQPQHF
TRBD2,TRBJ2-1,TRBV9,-,TGTGCCAGTACCCCCGGGACTAGCGACTACAATGAGCAGTTCTTC,CASTPGTSDYNEQFF
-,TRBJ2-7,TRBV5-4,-,TGTGCCAGCAGCTTGGATCTATCGACTAGTCGGCAATACGAGCAGTACTTC,CASSLDLSTSRQYEQYF
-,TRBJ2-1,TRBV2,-,TGTGCCAGCAGACCGACAGGGAGGCTCAATGAGCAGTTCTTC,CASRPTGRLNEQFF
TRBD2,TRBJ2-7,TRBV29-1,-,TGCAGCGTTATGGGAAGGGCGGGAGGGTACGAGCAGTACTTC,CSVMGRAGGYEQYF
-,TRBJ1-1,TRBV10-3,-,TGTGCCATCAGTGAGATTCTCAGGGTTGAAGCTTTCTTT,CAISEILRVEAFF
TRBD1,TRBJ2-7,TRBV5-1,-,TGCGCCAGCAGCTCGACCGGGACAGGGGCCTACGAGCAGTACTTC,CASSSTGTGAYEQYF
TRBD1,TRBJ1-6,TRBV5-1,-,TGCGCCAGCAGTCGGACAGGGCCTGAGGGGGTTTCACCCCTCCACTTT,CASSRTGPEGVSPLHF
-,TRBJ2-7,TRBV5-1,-,TGCGCCAGCAGCTTGGGAGACACATACGAGCAGTACTTC,CASSLGDTYEQYF
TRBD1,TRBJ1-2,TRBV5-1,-,TGCGCCAGCAGCTTGGATTGGACAGGGACCCATGGCTACACCTTC,CASSLDWTGTHGYTF
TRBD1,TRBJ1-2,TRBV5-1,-,TGCGCCAGCAGCAGGACAGGCTCGAACTATGGCTACACCTTC,CASSRTGSNYGYTF
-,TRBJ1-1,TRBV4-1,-,TGCGCCAGCAGCCAACGGACCGAGGGGAACACTGAAGCTTTCTTT,CASSQRTEGNTEAFF
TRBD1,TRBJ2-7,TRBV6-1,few,TGTGCCAGCTACGGGACAGGGGGCTACGAGCAGTACTTC,CASYGTGGYEQYF
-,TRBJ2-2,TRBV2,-,TGTGCCAGCAGTGAACCGTCCAGATGGACCGGGGAGCTGTTTTTT,CASSEPSRWTGELFF
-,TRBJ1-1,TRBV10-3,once,TGTGCCATCAAATCAGGGGAGTTGGACACTGAAGCTTTCTTT,CAIKSGELDTEAFF
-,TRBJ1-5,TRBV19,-,TGTGCCAGTAGTATCCAGGGTGATTGGCAGCCCCAGCATTTT,CASSIQGDWQPQHF
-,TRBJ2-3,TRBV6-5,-,TGTGCCAGCAGTTACTCGATTTTTCCAGGGGCAGATACGCAGTATTTT,CASSYSIFPGADTQYF
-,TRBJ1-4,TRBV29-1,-,TGCAGCGGAATTACAGGGAATGAAAAACTGTTTTTT,CSGITGNEKLFF
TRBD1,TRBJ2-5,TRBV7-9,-,TGTGCCAGCAGGCTGACAGGGGAAGAGACCCAGTACTTC,CASRLTGEETQYF
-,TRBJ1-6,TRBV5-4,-,TGTGCCAGCAGAAAACAGGGCGAATATCCACCCCTCCACTTT,CASRKQGEYPPLHF
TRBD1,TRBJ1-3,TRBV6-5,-,TGTGCCAGCAGTGGACAGGGGATCTATGGAAACACCATATATTTT,CASSGQGIYGNTIYF
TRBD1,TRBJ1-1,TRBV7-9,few,TGTGCCAGCAGCTTATCGGACAGGGTCACTGAAGCTTTCTTT,CASSLSDRVTEAFF
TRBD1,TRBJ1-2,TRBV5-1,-,TGCGCCAGCAGCTCGCAAACAGGGGGCGGAGGCTACACCTTC,CASSSQTGGGGYTF
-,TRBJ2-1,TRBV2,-,TGTGCCAGCAGAAGGACTCCCGGCAATGAGCAGTTCTTC,CASRRTPGNEQFF
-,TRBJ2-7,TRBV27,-,TGTGCCAGTCGGTACAGGGAACCCTACGTGCAGTACTTC,CASRYREPYVQYF
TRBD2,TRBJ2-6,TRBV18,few,TGTGCCAGCTCACCCGGAATAGCGGGGTCTGGGGCCAACGTCCTGACTTTC,CASSPGIAGSGANVLTF
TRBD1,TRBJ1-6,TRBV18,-,TGTGCCAGCTCACCAAGCCGGGACAGGGGCAATAATTCACCCCTCCACTTT,CASSPSRDRGNNSPLHF
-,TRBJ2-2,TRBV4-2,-,TGTGCCAGCAGCCAGGAGAATAGCCCCGGGGAGCTGTTTTTT,CASSQENSPGELFF
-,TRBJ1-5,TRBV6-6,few,TGTGCCACCGGTCAGCCCCAGCATTTT,CATGQPQHF
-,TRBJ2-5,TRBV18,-,TGTGCCAGCTCACCAGACAGCCAAGAGACCCAGTACTTC,CASSPDSQETQYF
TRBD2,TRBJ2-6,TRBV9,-,TGTGCCAGCAGCGAGAGCCTAGCGGACGGTGTCGGGGCCAACGTCCTGACTTTC,CASSESLADGVGANVLTF